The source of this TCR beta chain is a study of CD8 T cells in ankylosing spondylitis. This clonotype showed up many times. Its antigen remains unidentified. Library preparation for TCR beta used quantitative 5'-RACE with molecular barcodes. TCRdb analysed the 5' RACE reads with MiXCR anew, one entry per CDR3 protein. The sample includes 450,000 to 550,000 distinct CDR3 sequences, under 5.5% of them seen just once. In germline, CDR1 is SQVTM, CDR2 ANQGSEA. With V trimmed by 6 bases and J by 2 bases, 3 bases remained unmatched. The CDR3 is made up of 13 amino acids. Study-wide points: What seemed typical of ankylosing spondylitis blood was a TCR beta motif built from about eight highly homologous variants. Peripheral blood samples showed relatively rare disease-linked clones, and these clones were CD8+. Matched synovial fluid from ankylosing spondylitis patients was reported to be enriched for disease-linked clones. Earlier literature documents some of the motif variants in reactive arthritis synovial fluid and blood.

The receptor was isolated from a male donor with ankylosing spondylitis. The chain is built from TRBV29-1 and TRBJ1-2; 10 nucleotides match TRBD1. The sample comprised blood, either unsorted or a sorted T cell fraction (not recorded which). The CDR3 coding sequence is TGCAGCGTCCGGACAGGGGGGAACTATGGCTACACCTTC. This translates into CSVRTGGNYGYTF.